This TCR beta chain was captured in a study of tumor-infiltrating lymphocytes in oesophageal squamous cell carcinoma. The CDR3 loop spans 14 amino acids. CDR1 and CDR2 from the germline V gene are SGHTA and FQGNSA. A single record per CDR3 protein comes from TCRdb applying MiXCR to the PCR reads. The table includes 15,000 or so distinct CDR3 sequences, around half detected once. Sequencing was performed on esophageal tumor tissue. This receptor was obtained from a female donor with esophageal squamous cell carcinoma. The chain combines TRBV7-2 with TRBJ2-5, with D possibly matching TRBD2 (5 bases). The end of the DNA is better explained by TRBJ2-7, so the J call may be wrong. The CDR3 region has the DNA TGTGCCAGCAGCTCCGGACTTTCTGGGGACGAGCAGTACTTC. It specifies CASSSGLSGDEQYF.